This TCR beta chain was sequenced for a study of blood T cell repertoires in COVID-19. As for the study in general: Donors in the United States, Italy and Spain gave samples during acute or convalescent COVID-19.

CDR3 size: 14 residues. Germline V gene data show CDR1 as SEHNR and CDR2 as FQNEAQ (reference sequence). The ends were cut back, 5 bases at V and 5 bases at J, with 12 bases in the middle. Original analysis: Using reference gene primer amplification, nucleated cell counts were estimated. The data were produced by immunoSEQ multiplex PCR, yet TCRdb's version contains in-frame clones alone and is incomplete. V, J and clone size are those of that table, while D and trimming were read from the DNA. The sample records 65,000 to 70,000 clones, roughly 84% being singletons. This receptor was taken from a woman aged 60-75 years with acute or convalescent COVID-19. This chain connects TRBV7-9 to TRBJ1-4; a possible D gene is TRBD1 (6 bases). Sequencing input: peripheral blood. The CDR3 spells CASSIQGQNEKLFF. CDR3 nucleotides: TGTGCCAGCAGCATTCAGGGACAAAATGAAAAACTGTTTTTT.